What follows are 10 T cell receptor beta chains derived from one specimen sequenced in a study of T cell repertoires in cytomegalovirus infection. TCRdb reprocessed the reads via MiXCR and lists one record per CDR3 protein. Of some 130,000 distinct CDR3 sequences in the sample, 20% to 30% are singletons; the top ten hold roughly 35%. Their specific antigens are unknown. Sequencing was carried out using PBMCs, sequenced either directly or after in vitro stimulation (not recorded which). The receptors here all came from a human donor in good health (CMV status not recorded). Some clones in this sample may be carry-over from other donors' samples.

The CDR3 coding sequence is TGTGCCAGCAGCCCCAGGGGTACTAGCGGGGGGGAGCTGTTTTTT. Amino acid sequence: CASSPRGTSGGELFF. V is TRBV7-2 and J is TRBJ2-2; 9 nucleotides match TRBD2. The CDR3 is made up of 15 amino acids. Germline CDR1 reads SGHTA; CDR2 reads FQGNSA. V lost 5 bases to trimming and J lost 8 bases; unmatched junction nucleotides: 9. The full variable domain, with the rest looked up from reference TRBV7-2 and TRBJ2-2, is GAGVSQSPSNKVTEKGKDVELRCDPISGHTALYWYRQSLGQGLEFLIYFQGNSAPDKSGLPSDRFSAERTGGSVSTLTIQRTQQEDSAVYLCASSPRGTSGGELFFGEGSRLTVL.

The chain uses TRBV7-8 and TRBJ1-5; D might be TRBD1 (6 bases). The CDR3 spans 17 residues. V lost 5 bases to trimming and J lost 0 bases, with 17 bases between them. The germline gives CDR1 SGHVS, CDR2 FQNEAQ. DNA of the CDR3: TGTGCCAGCAGCCCCCGGGACACCCGTTATAGCAATCAGCCCCAGCATTTT. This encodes CASSPRDTRYSNQPQHF.

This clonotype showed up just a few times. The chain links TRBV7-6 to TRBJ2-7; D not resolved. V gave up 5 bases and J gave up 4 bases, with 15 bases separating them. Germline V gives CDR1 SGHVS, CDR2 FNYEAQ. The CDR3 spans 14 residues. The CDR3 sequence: CASSDPYSPYEQYV. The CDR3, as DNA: TGTGCCAGCAGCGACCCCTACTCCCCGTACGAGCAGTACGTC.

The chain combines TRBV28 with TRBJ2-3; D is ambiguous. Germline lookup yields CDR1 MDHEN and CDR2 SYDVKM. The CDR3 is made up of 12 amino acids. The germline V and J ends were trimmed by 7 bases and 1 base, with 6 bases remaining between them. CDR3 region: CASTTRTDTQYF. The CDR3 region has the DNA TGTGCCAGCACCACTCGCACAGATACGCAGTATTTT.

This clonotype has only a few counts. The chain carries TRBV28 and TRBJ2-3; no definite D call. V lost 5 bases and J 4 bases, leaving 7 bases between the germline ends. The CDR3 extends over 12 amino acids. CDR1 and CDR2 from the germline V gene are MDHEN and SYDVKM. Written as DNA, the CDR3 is TGTGCCAGCAGTATCCTCCCAGATACGCAGTATTTT. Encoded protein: CASSILPDTQYF.

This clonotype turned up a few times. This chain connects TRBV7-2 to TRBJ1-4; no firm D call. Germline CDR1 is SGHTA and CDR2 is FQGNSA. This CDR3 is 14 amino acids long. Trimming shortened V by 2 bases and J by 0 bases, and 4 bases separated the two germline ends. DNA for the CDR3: TGTGCCAGCAGCTTACTAGCAACTAATGAAAAACTGTTTTTT. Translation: CASSLLATNEKLFF.

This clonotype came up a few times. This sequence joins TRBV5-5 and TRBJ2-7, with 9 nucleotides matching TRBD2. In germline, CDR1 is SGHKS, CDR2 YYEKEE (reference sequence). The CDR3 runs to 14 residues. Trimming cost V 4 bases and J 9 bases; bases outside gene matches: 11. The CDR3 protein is CASSRRVAGVGQYV. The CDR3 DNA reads TGTGCCAGCAGCCGCCGGGTAGCGGGAGTCGGGCAGTACGTC.

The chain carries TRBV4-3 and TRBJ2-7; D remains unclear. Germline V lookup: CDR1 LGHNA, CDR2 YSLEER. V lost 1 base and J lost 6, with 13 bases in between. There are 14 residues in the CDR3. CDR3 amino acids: CASSQGVSTLEQYF. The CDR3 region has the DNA TGCGCCAGCAGCCAAGGCGTCAGTACACTCGAGCAGTACTTC.

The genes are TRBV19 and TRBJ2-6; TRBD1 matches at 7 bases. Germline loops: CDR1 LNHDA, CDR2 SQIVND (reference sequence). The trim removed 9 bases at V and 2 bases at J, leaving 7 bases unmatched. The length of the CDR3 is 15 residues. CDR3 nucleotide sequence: TGTGCCAGCCATAGACAGGGAACTGGGGCCAACGTCCTGACTTTC. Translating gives CASHRQGTGANVLTF.

Here the CDR3 DNA reads TGCGCCAGCAGCTTTGTAGTGGACTCCTACGAGCAGTACTTC. Its translation: CASSFVVDSYEQYF. V usage is TRBV5-1 and J usage is TRBJ2-7; no clear D gene. CDR1 and CDR2 (germline): SGHRS, YFSETQ. Trimming left V 2 bases short and J 0 bases short, with 9 bases between. CDR3 length: 14 amino acids.